The entry that follows covers one TCR beta chain sequence. Its antigen is still unknown. This PCR relied on a set of 60 Vbeta primers and 13 Jbeta primers. Sequenced by immunoSEQ multiplex PCR; TCRdb stores in-frame clones only, minus some. The repertoire consists of more than 70,000 clones, with around four fifths occurring once and the leading ten covering roughly 2%. This entry belongs to a study of cytomegalovirus exposure and HLA in healthy donors. CDR3 length: 14 residues. Germline V lookup: CDR1 WSHSY, CDR2 SAAADI. The trim removed 9 bases at V and 0 bases at J, leaving 6 bases unmatched. Study results and caveats: Common viral pathogens seemed to be connected with several of the most significant clusters, according to a later analysis. Presence/absence analyses assumed roughly uniform sequencing depth across donors.

The sequenced sample was PBMCs. The receptor comes from a boy aged 5 to 17 in good health and CMV-seronegative. The chain joins TRBV10-2 to TRBJ2-5; TRBD1 matches at 8 bases. The CDR3 DNA sequence: TGCGCCAGTCGGAGGGACAGGTACCAAGAGACCCAGTACTTC. Protein product: CASRRDRYQETQYF.